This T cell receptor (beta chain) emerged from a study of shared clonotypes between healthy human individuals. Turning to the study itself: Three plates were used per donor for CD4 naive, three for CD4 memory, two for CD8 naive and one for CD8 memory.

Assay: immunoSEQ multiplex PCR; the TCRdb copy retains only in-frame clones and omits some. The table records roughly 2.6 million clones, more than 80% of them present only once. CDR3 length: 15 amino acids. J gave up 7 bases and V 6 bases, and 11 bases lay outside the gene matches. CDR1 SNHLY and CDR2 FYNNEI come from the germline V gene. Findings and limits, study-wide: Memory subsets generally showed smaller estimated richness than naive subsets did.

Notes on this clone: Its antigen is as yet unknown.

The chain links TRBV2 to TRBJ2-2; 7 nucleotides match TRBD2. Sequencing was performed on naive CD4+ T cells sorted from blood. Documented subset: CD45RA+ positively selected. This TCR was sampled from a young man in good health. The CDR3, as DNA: TGTGCCAGCAGAACCCCCGGAGGGACTATCGGGGAGCTGTTTTTT. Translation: CASRTPGGTIGELFF.